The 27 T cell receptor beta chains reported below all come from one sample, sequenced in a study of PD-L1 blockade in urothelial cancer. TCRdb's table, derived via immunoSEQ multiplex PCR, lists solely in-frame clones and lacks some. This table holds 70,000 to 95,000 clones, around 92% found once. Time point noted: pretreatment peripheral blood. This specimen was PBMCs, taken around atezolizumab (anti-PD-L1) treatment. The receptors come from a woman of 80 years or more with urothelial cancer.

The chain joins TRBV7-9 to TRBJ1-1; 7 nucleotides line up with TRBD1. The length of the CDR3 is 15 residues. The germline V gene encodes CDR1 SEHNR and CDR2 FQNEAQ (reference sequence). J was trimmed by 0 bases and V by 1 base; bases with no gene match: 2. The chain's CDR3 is CASSLDRGLNTEAFF. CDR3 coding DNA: TGTGCCAGCAGCTTAGACAGGGGCTTGAACACTGAAGCTTTCTTT.

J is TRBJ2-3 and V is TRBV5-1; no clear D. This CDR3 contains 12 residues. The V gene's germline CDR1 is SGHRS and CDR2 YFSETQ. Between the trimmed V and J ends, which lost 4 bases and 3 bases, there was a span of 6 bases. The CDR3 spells CASSTGTDTQYF. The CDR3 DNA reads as TGCGCCAGCAGCACCGGGACAGATACGCAGTATTTT.

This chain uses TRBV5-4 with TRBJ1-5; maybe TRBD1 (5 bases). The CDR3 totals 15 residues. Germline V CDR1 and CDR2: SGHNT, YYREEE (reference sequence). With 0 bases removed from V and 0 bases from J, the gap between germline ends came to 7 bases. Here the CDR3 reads CASSLAGVSNQPQHF. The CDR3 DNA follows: TGTGCCAGCAGCTTGGCGGGGGTTAGCAATCAGCCCCAGCATTTT.

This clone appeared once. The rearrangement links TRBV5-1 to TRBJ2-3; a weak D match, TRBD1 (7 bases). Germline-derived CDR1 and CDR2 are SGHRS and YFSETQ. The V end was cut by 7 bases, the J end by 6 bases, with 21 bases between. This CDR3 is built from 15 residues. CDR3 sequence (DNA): TGCGCCAGCGCCGCGGGACAGCGAAGGCTCGATACGCAGTATTTT. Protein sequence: CASAAGQRRLDTQYF.

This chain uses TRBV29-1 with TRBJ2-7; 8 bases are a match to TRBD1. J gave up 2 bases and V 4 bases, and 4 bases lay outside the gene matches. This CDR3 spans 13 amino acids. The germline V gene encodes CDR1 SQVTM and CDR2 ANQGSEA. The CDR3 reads CSVVGQGPYEQYF. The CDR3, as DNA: TGCAGCGTTGTAGGACAGGGCCCCTACGAGCAGTACTTC.

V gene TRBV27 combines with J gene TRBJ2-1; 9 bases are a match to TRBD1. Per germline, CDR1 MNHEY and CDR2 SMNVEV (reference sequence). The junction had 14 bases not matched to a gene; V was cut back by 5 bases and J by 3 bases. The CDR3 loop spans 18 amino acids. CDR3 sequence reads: CASSMDRGLGAIYNEQFF. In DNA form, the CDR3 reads TGTGCCAGCAGTATGGACAGGGGTTTAGGGGCTATCTACAATGAGCAGTTCTTC.

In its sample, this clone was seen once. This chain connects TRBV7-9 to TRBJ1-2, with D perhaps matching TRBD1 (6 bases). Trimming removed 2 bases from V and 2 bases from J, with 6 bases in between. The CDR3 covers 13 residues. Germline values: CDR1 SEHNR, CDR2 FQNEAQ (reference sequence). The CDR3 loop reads CASSLQGNYGYTF. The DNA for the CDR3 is TGTGCCAGCAGCTTACAGGGGAACTATGGCTACACCTTC.

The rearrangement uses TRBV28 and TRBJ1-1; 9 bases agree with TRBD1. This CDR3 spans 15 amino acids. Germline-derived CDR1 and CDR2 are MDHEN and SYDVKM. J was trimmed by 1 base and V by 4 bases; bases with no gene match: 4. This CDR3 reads CASSSGGQGNTEAFF. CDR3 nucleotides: TGTGCCAGCAGTTCAGGGGGACAGGGGAACACTGAAGCTTTCTTT. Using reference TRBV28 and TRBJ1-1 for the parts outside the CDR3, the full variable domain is DVKVTQSSRYLVKRTGEKVFLECVQDMDHENMFWYRQDPGLGLRLIYFSYDVKMKEKGDIPEGYSVSREKKERFSLILESASTNQTSMYLCASSSGGQGNTEAFFGQGTRLTVV.

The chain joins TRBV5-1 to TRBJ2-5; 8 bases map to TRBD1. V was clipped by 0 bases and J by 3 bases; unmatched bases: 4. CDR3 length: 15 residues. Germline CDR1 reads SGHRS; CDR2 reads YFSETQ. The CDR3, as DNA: TGCGCCAGCAGCTTGGGGACAGGGAAAAAAGAGACCCAGTACTTC. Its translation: CASSLGTGKKETQYF. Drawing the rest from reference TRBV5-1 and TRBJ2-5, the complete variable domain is KAGVTQTPRYLIKTRGQQVTLSCSPISGHRSVSWYQQTPGQGLQFLFEYFSETQRNKGNFPGRFSGRQFSNSRSEMNVSTLELGDSALYLCASSLGTGKKETQYFGPGTRLLVL.

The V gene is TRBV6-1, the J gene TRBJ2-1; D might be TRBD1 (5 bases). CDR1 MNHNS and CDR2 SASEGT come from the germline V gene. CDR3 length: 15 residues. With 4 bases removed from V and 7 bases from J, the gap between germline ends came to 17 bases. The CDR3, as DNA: TGTGCCAGCAGTGCAAAGACAGATGGTTGGAATGAGCAGTTCTTC. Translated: CASSAKTDGWNEQFF.

CDR3 amino acids: CASSSGQGGSTEAFF. The CDR3 nucleotides read TGTGCCAGCAGCTCGGGACAGGGGGGTAGCACTGAAGCTTTCTTT. This chain connects TRBV11-1 to TRBJ1-1, with 11 bases aligning to TRBD1. Germline lookup yields CDR1 SGHAT and CDR2 FQDESV (reference sequence). The trim removed 4 bases at V and 4 bases at J, leaving 5 bases unmatched. This CDR3 comprises 15 residues.

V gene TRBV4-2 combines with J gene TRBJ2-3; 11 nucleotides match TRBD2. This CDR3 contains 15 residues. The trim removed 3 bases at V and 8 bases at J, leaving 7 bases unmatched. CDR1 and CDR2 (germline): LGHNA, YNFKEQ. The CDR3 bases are TGTGCCAGCAGCCAGACTAGCGGGACTTCGGGTACGCAGTATTTT. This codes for CASSQTSGTSGTQYF.

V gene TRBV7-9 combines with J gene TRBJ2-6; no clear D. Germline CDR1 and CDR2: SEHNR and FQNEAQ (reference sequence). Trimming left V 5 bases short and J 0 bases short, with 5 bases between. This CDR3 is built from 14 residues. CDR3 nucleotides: TGTGCCAGCAGCGCCAGCTCTGGGGCCAACGTCCTGACTTTC. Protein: CASSASSGANVLTF.

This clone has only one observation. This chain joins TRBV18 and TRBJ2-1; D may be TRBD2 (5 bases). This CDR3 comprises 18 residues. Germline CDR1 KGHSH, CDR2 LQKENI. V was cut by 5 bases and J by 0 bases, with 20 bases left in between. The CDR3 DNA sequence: TGTGCCAGCTCATTCGACTATGGCGGCGGAAGCTCCTACAATGAGCAGTTCTTC. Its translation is CASSFDYGGGSSYNEQFF.

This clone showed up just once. CDR3 protein: CASSTLAGGPSETQYF. As DNA, the CDR3 is TGTGCCAGCAGCACCCTAGCGGGAGGGCCGTCGGAGACCCAGTACTTC. The chain joins TRBV7-2 to TRBJ2-5, with 12 bases aligning to TRBD2. The V segment lost 5 bases and the J segment 5 bases; nucleotides outside the gene matches: 9. Germline V lookup: CDR1 SGHTA, CDR2 FQGNSA. The CDR3 has 16 amino acids.

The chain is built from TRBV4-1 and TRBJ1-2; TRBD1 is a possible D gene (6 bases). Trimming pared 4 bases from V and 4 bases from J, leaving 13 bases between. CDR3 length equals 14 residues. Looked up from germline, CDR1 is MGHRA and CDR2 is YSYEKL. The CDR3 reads CASSPTVRGYGYTF. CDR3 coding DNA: TGCGCCAGCAGCCCCACGGTCAGGGGCTATGGCTACACCTTC.

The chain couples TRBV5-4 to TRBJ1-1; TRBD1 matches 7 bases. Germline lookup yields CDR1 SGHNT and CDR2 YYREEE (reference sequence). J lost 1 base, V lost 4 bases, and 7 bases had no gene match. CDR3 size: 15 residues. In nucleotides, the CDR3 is TGTGCCAGCAGCCCCCGGACAGGTGAGAACACTGAAGCTTTCTTT. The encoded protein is CASSPRTGENTEAFF. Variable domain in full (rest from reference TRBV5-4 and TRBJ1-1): ETGVTQSPTHLIKTRGQQVTLRCSSQSGHNTVSWYQQALGQGPQFIFQYYREEENGRGNFPPRFSGLQFPNYSSELNVNALELDDSALYLCASSPRTGENTEAFFGQGTRLTVV.

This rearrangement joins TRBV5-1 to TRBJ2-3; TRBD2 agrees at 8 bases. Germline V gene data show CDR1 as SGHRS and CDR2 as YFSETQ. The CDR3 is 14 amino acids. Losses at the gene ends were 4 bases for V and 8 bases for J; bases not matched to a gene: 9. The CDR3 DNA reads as TGCGCCAGCAGCCCCGGGGTAGCGGGGTCTACGCAGTATTTT. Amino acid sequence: CASSPGVAGSTQYF.

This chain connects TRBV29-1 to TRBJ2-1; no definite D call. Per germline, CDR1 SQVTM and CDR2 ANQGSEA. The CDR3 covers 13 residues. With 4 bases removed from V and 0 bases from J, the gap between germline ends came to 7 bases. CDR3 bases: TGCAGCGTTGCGGTGAGCTCCTACAATGAGCAGTTCTTC. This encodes CSVAVSSYNEQFF.

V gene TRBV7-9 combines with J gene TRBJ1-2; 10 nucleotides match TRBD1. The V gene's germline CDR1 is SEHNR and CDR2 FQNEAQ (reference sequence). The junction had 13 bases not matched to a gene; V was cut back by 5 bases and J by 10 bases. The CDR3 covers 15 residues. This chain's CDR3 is CASSEGPPGTGDYTF. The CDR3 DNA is TGTGCCAGCAGCGAAGGCCCACCGGGGACAGGGGACTACACCTTC.

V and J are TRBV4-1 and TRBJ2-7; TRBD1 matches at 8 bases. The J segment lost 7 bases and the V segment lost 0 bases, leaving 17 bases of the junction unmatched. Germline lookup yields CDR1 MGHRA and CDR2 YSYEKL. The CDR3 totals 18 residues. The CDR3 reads CASSQDRSATGVGWEQYF. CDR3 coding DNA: TGCGCCAGCAGCCAAGACCGCTCGGCGACAGGGGTTGGTTGGGAGCAGTACTTC.

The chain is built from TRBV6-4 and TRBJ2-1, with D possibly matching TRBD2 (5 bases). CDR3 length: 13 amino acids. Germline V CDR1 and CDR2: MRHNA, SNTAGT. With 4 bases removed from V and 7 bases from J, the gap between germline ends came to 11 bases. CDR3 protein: CASSGDYENEQFF. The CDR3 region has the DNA TGTGCCAGCAGTGGAGACTACGAGAATGAGCAGTTCTTC.

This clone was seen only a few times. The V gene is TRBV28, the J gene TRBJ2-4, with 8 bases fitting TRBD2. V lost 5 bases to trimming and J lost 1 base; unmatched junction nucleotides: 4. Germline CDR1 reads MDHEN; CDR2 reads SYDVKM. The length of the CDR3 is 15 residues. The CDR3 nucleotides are TGTGCCAGCAGTGGAAGCGGGAGTGCCAAAAACATTCAGTACTTC. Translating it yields CASSGSGSAKNIQYF.

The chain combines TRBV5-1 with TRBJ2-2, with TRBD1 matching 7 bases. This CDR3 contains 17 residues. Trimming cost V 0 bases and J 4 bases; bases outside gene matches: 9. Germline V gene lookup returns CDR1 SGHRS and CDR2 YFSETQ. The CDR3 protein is CASSLGLGGLSTGELFF. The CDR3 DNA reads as TGCGCCAGCAGCTTGGGTTTAGGGGGCTTGAGCACCGGGGAGCTGTTTTTT.

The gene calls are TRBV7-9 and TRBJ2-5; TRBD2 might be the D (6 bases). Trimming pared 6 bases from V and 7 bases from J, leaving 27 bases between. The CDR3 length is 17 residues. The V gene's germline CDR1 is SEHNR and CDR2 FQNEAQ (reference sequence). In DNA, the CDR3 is TGTGCCAGCAGTCAACCCGAACTGACAGTGGGACTGGGGACCCAGTACTTC. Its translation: CASSQPELTVGLGTQYF.

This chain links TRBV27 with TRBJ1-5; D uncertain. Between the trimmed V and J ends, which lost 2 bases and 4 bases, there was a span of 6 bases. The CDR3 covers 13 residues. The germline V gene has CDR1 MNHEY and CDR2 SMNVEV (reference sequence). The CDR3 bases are TGTGCCAGCAGTTTAGGGAGAAATCAGCCCCAGCATTTT. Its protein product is CASSLGRNQPQHF.

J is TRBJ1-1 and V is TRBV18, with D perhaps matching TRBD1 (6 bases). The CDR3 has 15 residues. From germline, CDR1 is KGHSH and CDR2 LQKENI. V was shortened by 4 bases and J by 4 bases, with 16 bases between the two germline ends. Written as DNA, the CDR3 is TGTGCCAGCTCACGTCTGGGGGGCGGGGGCACTGAAGCTTTCTTT. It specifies CASSRLGGGGTEAFF.